This TCR beta chain was documented in a study of a mutant IDH1 vaccine in newly diagnosed glioma. The wider study: Vaccination was launched 4-6 weeks after radiotherapy alone, or with temozolomide cycles.

With regard to this clone: As yet, its antigen is unknown.

Germline V gene sequence: CDR1 SGHNT, CDR2 YENEEA. The CDR3 has 14 residues. V was cut by 0 bases and J by 7 bases, with 7 bases left in between. As for time point: week 35, safety follow-up. In every dose of vaccine, 300 ug of mutant IDH1 20-mer peptide was given alongside topical imiquimod. Libraries were prepared by immunoSEQ multiplex PCR; TCRdb keeps only in-frame clonotypes and omits some of them. The sample consists of roughly 30,000 clones, around 80% of them appearing once. This sequence originates from a woman between 40 and 55 years old with glioma. V and J are TRBV11-3 and TRBJ1-6, with D possibly TRBD1 on 5 matching bases. Sample: PBMCs, taken from a glioma patient whose treatment included an IDH1 peptide vaccine. The DNA of the CDR3 is TGTGCCAGCAGCTTAGAGGGGGGAAATTCACCCCTCCACTTT. Translation: CASSLEGGNSPLHF.